The 20 T cell receptor beta chains listed next were all sequenced from one sample in a study of cytomegalovirus exposure and HLA in healthy donors. The PCR employed 60 Vbeta primers together with 13 Jbeta primers. Assay used: immunoSEQ multiplex PCR; TCRdb lists only in-frame clones, some missing. In the table there are 130,000 or so clones, 77% of which are singletons. Input material: PBMCs. The receptors originated from an older woman in good health and CMV-seronegative.

This chain connects TRBV18 to TRBJ1-2; D unresolved. Trimming shortened V by 1 base and J by 8 bases, and 8 bases separated the two germline ends. Germline CDR1 KGHSH, CDR2 LQKENI. The CDR3 is made up of 12 amino acids. CDR3: CASSPQNRGYTF. CDR3 coding DNA: TGTGCCAGCTCACCACAAAACAGAGGCTACACCTTC.

This clone turned up a few times. The gene calls are TRBV19 and TRBJ2-7; weak D call: TRBD1 (5 bases). Trimming stripped 5 bases from V and 3 bases from J, with 14 bases between. This CDR3 comprises 14 residues. In germline, CDR1 is LNHDA, CDR2 SQIVND (reference sequence). The CDR3 DNA reads as TGTGCCAGTAGTGTAGGACACAGAAACTACGAGCAGTACTTC. As protein: CASSVGHRNYEQYF. Full variable domain (remainder filled in from reference TRBV19 and TRBJ2-7): DGGITQSPKYLFRKEGQNVTLSCEQNLNHDAMYWYRQDPGQGLRLIYYSQIVNDFQKGDIAEGYSVSREKKESFPLTVTSAQKNPTAFYLCASSVGHRNYEQYFGPGTRLTVT.

This chain links TRBV5-1 with TRBJ1-1; D gene uncertain. The germline CDR1 and CDR2 sequences are SGHRS and YFSETQ. This CDR3 spans 15 amino acids. V lost 0 bases and J lost 0, with 9 bases in between. CDR3 sequence reads: CASSLETRMNTEAFF. In DNA, the CDR3 is TGCGCCAGCAGCTTGGAAACGAGAATGAACACTGAAGCTTTCTTT.

The V call is TRBV28, the J call TRBJ1-1; D is uncertain. CDR1 is MDHEN and CDR2 is SYDVKM in the germline V gene. V lost 6 bases to trimming and J lost 4 bases, with 12 bases between them. The CDR3 is 13 residues long. The CDR3 DNA is TGTGCCAGCAGCTCCCCAGAGGTCACTGAAGCTTTCTTT. It encodes CASSSPEVTEAFF. The full variable domain, in which reference TRBV28 and TRBJ1-1 provide the parts outside the CDR3, is DVKVTQSSRYLVKRTGEKVFLECVQDMDHENMFWYRQDPGLGLRLIYFSYDVKMKEKGDIPEGYSVSREKKERFSLILESASTNQTSMYLCASSSPEVTEAFFGQGTRLTVV.

The V gene is TRBV5-1, the J gene TRBJ1-2; 10 bases map to TRBD1. Germline loops: CDR1 SGHRS, CDR2 YFSETQ. The trim removed 0 bases at V and 2 bases at J, leaving 4 bases unmatched. The CDR3 is 16 residues long. CDR3 sequence reads: CASSLDGQGGNYGYTF. The CDR3 bases are TGCGCCAGCAGCTTGGACGGACAGGGGGGCAACTATGGCTACACCTTC.

The rearrangement uses TRBV6-5 and TRBJ2-2, with D perhaps matching TRBD2 (7 bases). The CDR3 runs 14 residues. Germline lookup yields CDR1 MNHEY and CDR2 SVGAGI. V shed 8 bases and J shed 5 bases, with 15 bases lying between them. The CDR3 DNA reads as TGTGCCAGCCAGGCGGGGGCGAGGACCGGGGAGCTGTTTTTT. This encodes CASQAGARTGELFF.

V is TRBV30 and J is TRBJ1-1; no clear D. The CDR3 length is 12 residues. The V gene lost 2 bases and the J gene lost 5 bases, with 9 bases spanning the gap. The germline V gene encodes CDR1 GTSNPN and CDR2 SVGIG (reference sequence). The CDR3 region is CAWSPSRTEAFF. The CDR3, as DNA: TGTGCCTGGAGTCCCTCCAGAACTGAAGCTTTCTTT. The variable domain in full, with the rest retrieved from reference TRBV30 and TRBJ1-1, is SQTIHQWPATLVQPVGSPLSLECTVEGTSNPNLYWYRQAAGRGLQLLFYSVGIGQISSEVPQNLSASRPQDRQFILSSKKLLLSDSGFYLCAWSPSRTEAFFGQGTRLTVV.

The rearrangement joins TRBV7-3 to TRBJ2-2; 10 bases agree with TRBD1. This CDR3 is 18 amino acids long. The V gene's germline CDR1 is SGHTA and CDR2 FQGTGA. V lost 1 base to trimming and J lost 3 bases; unmatched junction nucleotides: 8. This CDR3 is CASSLNLGGTGDTGELFF. CDR3 DNA: TGTGCCAGCAGCTTAAATTTGGGGGGGACAGGGGACACCGGGGAGCTGTTTTTT.

CDR3 sequence (DNA): TGCGCCAGCAGCTCCAGCCCGACAGCGAGCTACGAGCAGTACTTC. The encoded protein is CASSSSPTASYEQYF. The chain carries TRBV5-1 and TRBJ2-7; D possibly corresponds to TRBD1 (5 bases). With 3 bases removed from V and 3 bases from J, the gap between germline ends came to 16 bases. Germline V gene lookup returns CDR1 SGHRS and CDR2 YFSETQ. The CDR3 extends over 15 amino acids.

J is TRBJ2-5 and V is TRBV9; 7 bases align to TRBD2. The DNA end is a closer match to TRBJ2-7, so the J assignment may be wrong. The CDR3 is 13 amino acids. The V gene's germline CDR1 is SGDLS and CDR2 YYNGEE. The CDR3 nucleotides read TGTGCCAGCAGCACCCGGGGGGTGGACGAGCAGTACTTC. This gives the protein CASSTRGVDEQYF.

The chain is built from TRBV30 and TRBJ2-3; D is perhaps TRBD2 (7 bases). Trimming left V 5 bases short and J 2 bases short, with 14 bases between. Germline V lookup: CDR1 GTSNPN, CDR2 SVGIG (reference sequence). CDR3 size: 14 residues. The CDR3: CAWGHGGPTDTQYF. The CDR3 nucleotides are TGTGCCTGGGGCCACGGGGGGCCCACAGATACGCAGTATTTT.

This rearrangement joins TRBV7-9 to TRBJ1-2; the D gene is possibly TRBD1 (6 bases). V was cut by 4 bases and J by 3 bases, with 12 bases left in between. CDR1 is SEHNR and CDR2 is FQNEAQ in the germline V gene (reference sequence). This CDR3 comprises 14 residues. CDR3 nucleotides: TGTGCCAGCAGCTCCCAGGACAGACACTATGGCTACACCTTC. It yields the protein CASSSQDRHYGYTF.

V is TRBV30 and J is TRBJ2-7, with D tentatively TRBD2 (6 bases). In germline, CDR1 is GTSNPN, CDR2 SVGIG (reference sequence). V dropped 3 bases and J dropped 3 bases, with 12 bases sitting between them. CDR3 length: 13 amino acids. The CDR3 nucleotides are TGTGCCTGGAGGCCCGGGGGTGTCTACGAGCAGTACTTC. It specifies CAWRPGGVYEQYF.

The V call is TRBV6-5, the J call TRBJ2-7, with D maybe TRBD2 (5 bases). Germline-derived CDR1 and CDR2 are MNHEY and SVGAGI. V was pared by 0 bases and J by 3 bases, with 12 bases between. The CDR3 contains 15 residues. The CDR3 bases are TGTGCCAGCAGTTACTCCGGAGGATCCGGCTACGAGCAGTACTTC. This encodes CASSYSGGSGYEQYF.

This clone was seen only a few times. The chain couples TRBV21-1 to TRBJ1-6; the table calls TRBD1, which could not be checked here. TRBV21-1 is a pseudogene locus. The CDR3 length is 22 residues. The CDR3 is CASSQKEARQGNPGSYNSPLHF. CDR3 in DNA: TGTGCCAGCAGCCAAAAGGAGGCGAGACAGGGGAACCCGGGCTCCTATAATTCACCCCTCCACTTT.

The rearrangement uses TRBV2 and TRBJ2-1; TRBD2 might be the D (5 bases). The germline gives CDR1 SNHLY, CDR2 FYNNEI. This CDR3 contains 13 residues. The V and J ends lost 9 bases and 0 bases respectively, with 9 bases between them. The CDR3 DNA reads TGTGCCAGTGAGCGGAACTCCTACAATGAGCAGTTCTTC. Translation: CASERNSYNEQFF.

This chain's CDR3 is CASSQDSVNEKLFF. The CDR3 nucleotides are TGCGCCAGCAGCCAGGACAGCGTTAATGAAAAACTGTTTTTT. The genes are TRBV4-1 and TRBJ1-4; possibly TRBD1 for D (6 bases). The CDR3 totals 14 residues. V was cut by 3 bases and J by 4 bases, with 9 bases left in between. In germline, CDR1 is MGHRA, CDR2 YSYEKL.

The chain joins TRBV5-1 to TRBJ2-7, with D possibly matching TRBD1 (5 bases). The CDR3 totals 13 residues. Germline assignment: CDR1 SGHRS and CDR2 YFSETQ. V lost 2 bases and J lost 6, with 12 bases in between. The CDR3 protein is CASSFTQGSEQYF. The CDR3 DNA reads as TGCGCCAGCAGCTTTACCCAGGGTTCCGAGCAGTACTTC.

The chain links TRBV2 to TRBJ1-4; maybe TRBD1 (5 bases). Trimming stripped 6 bases from V and 7 bases from J, with 12 bases between. The CDR3 runs to 13 residues. Germline CDR1 reads SNHLY; CDR2 reads FYNNEI. CDR3 region: CASRAGRSEKLFF. The CDR3 nucleotides are TGTGCCAGCAGAGCAGGGCGATCTGAAAAACTGTTTTTT.

This clone was counted a single time. The chain has TRBV5-1 and TRBJ1-1; 9 bases map to TRBD1. The germline V gene encodes CDR1 SGHRS and CDR2 YFSETQ. J lost 5 bases, V lost 4 bases, and 9 bases had no gene match. CDR3 size: 15 residues. CDR3 region: CASSMDRGGGTEAFF. In nucleotides, the CDR3 is TGCGCCAGCAGCATGGACAGGGGCGGAGGGACTGAAGCTTTCTTT. The variable domain in full, completed from reference TRBV5-1 and TRBJ1-1, reads KAGVTQTPRYLIKTRGQQVTLSCSPISGHRSVSWYQQTPGQGLQFLFEYFSETQRNKGNFPGRFSGRQFSNSRSEMNVSTLELGDSALYLCASSMDRGGGTEAFFGQGTRLTVV.